The 32 T cell receptor beta chains reported below all come from one sample, sequenced in a study of blood T cell repertoires in COVID-19. Using immunoSEQ multiplex PCR, the repertoire was profiled, and TCRdb retains in-frame clones only, with some absent. This sample has under 150,000 clones, with more than 75% found just once. Sequencing was performed on peripheral blood. These receptors came from a man between 60 and 75 years old with active or convalescent COVID-19.

This chain uses TRBV28 with TRBJ2-3, with D possibly matching TRBD1 (6 bases). The germline CDR1 and CDR2 sequences are MDHEN and SYDVKM. This CDR3 is built from 14 residues. The ends were cut back, 1 base at V and 13 bases at J, with 18 bases in the middle. The CDR3 nucleotides read TGTGCCAGCAGTTTATCGGGACACCTCTCCGAAGAGTATTTT. Amino acid sequence: CASSLSGHLSEEYF.

V usage is TRBV12-3 or TRBV12-4 and J usage is TRBJ2-3; no reliable D call. The V end lost 2 bases, the J end lost 7 bases, and 4 bases lay between the germline ends. The CDR3 sequence is 11 residues long. The CDR3 sequence: CASSLLYTQYF. The CDR3 DNA follows: TGTGCCAGCAGTTTACTCTATACGCAGTATTTT.

The chain employs TRBV5-1 and TRBJ2-3, with TRBD1 identical over 10 bases. The length of the CDR3 is 17 residues. V lost 1 base to trimming and J lost 3 bases; unmatched junction nucleotides: 8. Germline V lookup: CDR1 SGHRS, CDR2 YFSETQ. The CDR3 DNA reads TGCGCCAGCAGCTTGCCACTTGGGGACAGGGGTACAGATACGCAGTATTTT. Encoded protein: CASSLPLGDRGTDTQYF.

The chain has TRBV6-2 or TRBV6-3 and TRBJ2-7; TRBD2 aligns across 8 bases. The CDR3 has 13 amino acids. V lost 3 bases and J lost 4; bases outside the gene matches: 2. CDR1 is MNHEY and CDR2 is SVGEGT in the germline V gene. CDR3 loop: CASSYTSGYEQYF. The CDR3 DNA is TGTGCCAGCAGTTATACTAGCGGATACGAGCAGTACTTC.

The gene calls are TRBV28 and TRBJ1-2, with 8 bases that match TRBD1. The CDR3 covers 15 residues. The trim removed 7 bases at V and 6 bases at J, leaving 13 bases unmatched. Germline V gives CDR1 MDHEN, CDR2 SYDVKM. This chain's CDR3 is CASTPPLGQGDGYTF. Written as DNA, the CDR3 is TGTGCCAGCACCCCGCCACTTGGACAGGGTGATGGCTACACCTTC.

CDR3: CATEVSGAAYEQYF. In DNA, the CDR3 is TGTGCCACTGAGGTGTCAGGGGCCGCCTACGAGCAGTACTTC. This chain joins TRBV6-5 and TRBJ2-7; weak D call: TRBD1 (6 bases). The CDR3 runs 14 residues. The ends were cut back, 10 bases at V and 2 bases at J, with 18 bases in the middle. Germline-derived CDR1 and CDR2 are MNHEY and SVGAGI.

This CDR3 is CASSLSGQGIQGYTF. The CDR3 DNA reads as TGTGCCAGCAGTTTATCGGGACAGGGAATTCAAGGCTACACCTTC. The chain links TRBV28 to TRBJ1-2; 9 positions match TRBD1. Germline V gene sequence: CDR1 MDHEN, CDR2 SYDVKM. The V segment lost 1 base and the J segment 8 bases; nucleotides outside the gene matches: 8. This CDR3 comprises 15 residues.

The J gene is TRBJ2-1, the V gene TRBV9; TRBD1 aligns across 8 bases. Germline CDR1 SGDLS, CDR2 YYNGEE. Germline trimming cut 3 bases from V and 7 bases from J; bases unmatched to any gene: 12. The CDR3 extends over 16 amino acids. The CDR3 spells CASSGVSGGLTNEQFF. Written as DNA, the CDR3 is TGTGCCAGCAGCGGGGTTTCAGGGGGCCTTACGAATGAGCAGTTCTTC.

The chain uses TRBV14 and TRBJ2-7; maybe TRBD2 (5 bases). In germline, CDR1 is SGHDN, CDR2 FVKESK. This CDR3 comprises 15 residues. The V gene lost 1 base and the J gene lost 4 bases, with 14 bases spanning the gap. CDR3 sequence: CASSQGLPPRYEQYF. The CDR3 region has the DNA TGTGCCAGCAGCCAAGGACTACCACCCCGGTACGAGCAGTACTTC.

This clone occurred a few times. The V gene is TRBV12-3 or TRBV12-4, the J gene TRBJ2-2; 7 positions match TRBD2. CDR3 length: 13 residues. The V segment lost 5 bases and the J segment 7 bases; nucleotides outside the gene matches: 4. The DNA for the CDR3 is TGTGCCAGCAGTGGGGGGAGGGGCGGGGAGCTGTTTTTT. It is translated as CASSGGRGGELFF.

V is TRBV2 and J is TRBJ2-1, with TRBD1 matching over 7 bases. Germline CDR1 and CDR2: SNHLY and FYNNEI. The CDR3 is 13 amino acids. The ends lost 6 bases at V and 9 bases at J; junction bases unmatched: 8. The CDR3 sequence: CASRPQGVGEQFF. In DNA form, the CDR3 reads TGTGCCAGCAGACCCCAGGGGGTAGGTGAGCAGTTCTTC.

The chain joins TRBV27 to TRBJ2-5; the D is unclear. V shed 5 bases and J shed 5 bases, with 12 bases lying between them. This CDR3 is 13 amino acids long. CDR1 is MNHEY and CDR2 is SMNVEV in the germline V gene (reference sequence). This chain's CDR3 is CASSPHQVETQYF. In DNA form, the CDR3 reads TGTGCCAGCAGTCCCCACCAGGTGGAGACCCAGTACTTC.

This clone was detected only a few times. The chain uses TRBV19 and TRBJ2-2, with D possibly being TRBD1 (5 bases). The CDR3 is 13 amino acids. Trimming took 1 base from V and 7 from J, leaving 7 bases between them. Germline-derived CDR1 and CDR2 are LNHDA and SQIVND (reference sequence). The CDR3 loop reads CASSIAQGGELFF. In DNA form, the CDR3 reads TGTGCCAGTAGTATAGCGCAGGGCGGGGAGCTGTTTTTT.

The genes are TRBV12-3 or TRBV12-4 and TRBJ2-1, with 7 bases identical to TRBD2. The CDR3 has 13 amino acids. After removal of 2 bases from V and 13 bases from J, the junction contained 8 bases not matched to a gene. CDR3 nucleotide sequence: TGTGCCAGCAGTTTATCCGGGAGGTCCCACCAGTTCTTC. It specifies CASSLSGRSHQFF.

The chain combines TRBV5-1 with TRBJ2-5, with a weak D call TRBD2 (6 bases). Trimming took off 3 bases at V and 5 bases at J, with 23 bases between the two ends. CDR1 and CDR2 (germline): SGHRS, YFSETQ. The CDR3 is made up of 17 amino acids. The CDR3 nucleotides are TGCGCCAGCAGCTCCTATGGATGGGCGGAGGGGTTCGAGACCCAGTACTTC. This gives the protein CASSSYGWAEGFETQYF.

The genes are TRBV11-1 and TRBJ2-1, with 9 bases matching TRBD2. The germline V gene encodes CDR1 SGHAT and CDR2 FQDESV (reference sequence). This CDR3 is 16 amino acids long. Losses at the gene ends were 5 bases for V and 7 bases for J; bases not matched to a gene: 12. CDR3 loop: CASSRSLAGVGNEQFF. In nucleotides, the CDR3 is TGTGCCAGCAGCCGAAGCTTAGCGGGAGTGGGGAATGAGCAGTTCTTC.

V usage is TRBV6-5 and J usage is TRBJ2-2; a possible D gene is TRBD2 (5 bases). The CDR3 runs to 14 residues. The V gene lost 6 bases and the J gene lost 5 bases, with 13 bases spanning the gap. From germline, CDR1 is MNHEY and CDR2 SVGAGI. CDR3 nucleotide sequence: TGTGCCAGCAGGATGGACTGGTCAACCGGGGAGCTGTTTTTT. It encodes CASRMDWSTGELFF.

V usage is TRBV9 and J usage is TRBJ2-3, with D possibly matching TRBD2 (5 bases). The germline V and J ends were trimmed by 4 bases and 2 bases, with 17 bases remaining between them. Germline V gives CDR1 SGDLS, CDR2 YYNGEE. There are 16 residues in the CDR3. CDR3 sequence reads: CASSLRGAPSTDTQYF. The CDR3 DNA reads as TGTGCCAGCAGCTTACGGGGAGCGCCATCCACAGATACGCAGTATTTT.

This clone has only one observation. The CDR3 here is CAISSGGPSKNIQYF. The CDR3 bases are TGTGCCATCAGCTCGGGAGGGCCCTCCAAAAACATTCAGTACTTC. The chain links TRBV10-3 to TRBJ2-4; 8 positions match TRBD2. V shed 6 bases and J 2 bases; nucleotides not matched to a gene: 6. Germline V gene lookup returns CDR1 ENHRY and CDR2 SYGVKD. The CDR3 length is 15 residues.

As for this clone: Other DNA sequences of this sample code for an identical CDR3. This chain uses TRBV11-3 with TRBJ2-3; 10 bases match TRBD1. Germline CDR1 and CDR2: SGHNT and YENEEA. The V and J ends lost 5 bases and 3 bases, in that order; junction bases with no gene match: 5. The CDR3 sequence is 15 residues long. The CDR3 region has the DNA TGTGCCAGCAGCCCAAGACAGGGGGCAACAGATACGCAGTATTTT. Its protein product is CASSPRQGATDTQYF. Complete variable domain (other parts from reference TRBV11-3 and TRBJ2-3): EAGVVQSPRYKIIEKKQPVAFWCNPISGHNTLYWYLQNLGQGPELLIRYENEEAVDDSQLPKDRFSAERLKGVDSTLKIQPAELGDSAVYLCASSPRQGATDTQYFGPGTRLTVL.

This clone was seen more than once but under ten times. The J gene is TRBJ2-7, the V gene TRBV23-1, with D possibly being TRBD1 (6 bases). TRBV23-1 is an ORF for which the function is uncertain. V lost 6 bases and J 3 bases, leaving 24 bases between the germline ends. The CDR3 covers 17 residues. In DNA, the CDR3 is TGCGCCAGCAGCCACATCGGCACATCGGACAGATGCTACGAGCAGTACTTC. Amino acid sequence: CASSHIGTSDRCYEQYF.

This sequence joins TRBV5-4 and TRBJ1-1; 10 bases are shared with TRBD1. The V gene end was trimmed by 3 bases and the J gene end by 1 base; junction bases not matched to a gene: 0. The CDR3 runs to 14 residues. Germline CDR1 reads SGHNT; CDR2 reads YYREEE (reference sequence). CDR3 bases: TGTGCCAGCAGCTGGACAGGGGGGAACACTGAAGCTTTCTTT. Translation: CASSWTGGNTEAFF. Using reference TRBV5-4 and TRBJ1-1 for the parts outside the CDR3, the full variable domain is ETGVTQSPTHLIKTRGQQVTLRCSSQSGHNTVSWYQQALGQGPQFIFQYYREEENGRGNFPPRFSGLQFPNYSSELNVNALELDDSALYLCASSWTGGNTEAFFGQGTRLTVV.

The genes are TRBV5-4 and TRBJ2-7; 13 bases line up with TRBD2. The CDR3 has 17 amino acids. With V trimmed by 1 base and J by 5 bases, 9 bases remained unmatched. Germline V gene data show CDR1 as SGHNT and CDR2 as YYREEE (reference sequence). This chain's CDR3 is CASSLRRLAGGFDEQYF. DNA for the CDR3: TGTGCCAGCAGCTTGCGTAGACTAGCGGGAGGATTCGACGAGCAGTACTTC.

This chain uses TRBV3-1 (or the pseudogene TRBV3-2) with TRBJ1-6; D is possibly TRBD1 (6 bases). There are 14 residues in the CDR3. From germline, CDR1 is LGHDT and CDR2 YNNKEL (reference sequence). V was shortened by 2 bases and J by 9 bases, with 11 bases between the two germline ends. Here the CDR3 reads CASSQIGDTSPLHF. The DNA for the CDR3 is TGTGCCAGCAGCCAAATCGGGGACACTTCACCCCTCCACTTT.

This sequence joins TRBV19 and TRBJ2-7; TRBD2 agrees at 8 bases. V shed 3 bases, J shed 5 bases, and the junction held 15 bases outside the gene matches. Per germline, CDR1 LNHDA and CDR2 SQIVND (reference sequence). CDR3 length: 17 residues. CDR3 in amino acids: CASSIGGSGSPFDEQYF. In DNA form, the CDR3 reads TGTGCCAGTAGTATCGGGGGAAGCGGGAGTCCCTTTGACGAGCAGTACTTC.

This chain uses TRBV4-3 with TRBJ2-2; 8 nucleotides match TRBD2. Germline values: CDR1 LGHNA, CDR2 YSLEER. This CDR3 spans 15 amino acids. J lost 5 bases, V lost 11 bases, and 13 bases had no gene match. The CDR3 here is CASRKASGQTGELFF. The DNA for the CDR3 is TGCGCCTCCCGAAAGGCTAGCGGGCAGACCGGGGAGCTGTTTTTT.

CDR3 DNA sequence: TGTGCCAGCAGCCTAGTCAGCGCATTCGGGGAGCTGTTTTTT. Residues: CASSLVSAFGELFF. The rearrangement joins TRBV7-9 to TRBJ2-2; D is unclear. Germline CDR1 and CDR2: SEHNR and FQNEAQ (reference sequence). The CDR3 has 14 residues. V was trimmed by 5 bases and J by 7 bases, leaving 14 bases between them.

The chain recombines TRBV5-1 with TRBJ1-2; D is unclear. V was clipped by 4 bases and J by 2 bases, with 15 bases between them. Looked up from germline, CDR1 is SGHRS and CDR2 is YFSETQ. There are 15 residues in the CDR3. The DNA for the CDR3 is TGCGCCAGCAGCACGGGAACGACGGGAAACTATGGCTACACCTTC. This encodes CASSTGTTGNYGYTF.

The rearrangement joins TRBV9 to TRBJ2-3; D unclear. Trimming took 0 bases from V and 4 from J, leaving 6 bases between them. In germline, CDR1 is SGDLS, CDR2 YYNGEE. The CDR3 contains 13 residues. Here the CDR3 DNA reads TGTGCCAGCAGCGTAGAAAGCCCAGATACGCAGTATTTT. It translates to CASSVESPDTQYF.

In DNA, the CDR3 is TGTGCCAGCAGCTTAGGATTTTTCGACAGTTATGGCAATCAGCCCCAGCATTTT. It translates to CASSLGFFDSYGNQPQHF. V usage is TRBV7-2 and J usage is TRBJ1-5; a possible D gene is TRBD1 (5 bases). The CDR3 sequence is 18 residues long. V dropped 1 base and J dropped 2 bases, with 18 bases sitting between them. Germline values: CDR1 SGHTA, CDR2 FQGNSA. Based on the CDR3 plus reference TRBV7-2 and TRBJ1-5, the full variable domain is GAGVSQSPSNKVTEKGKDVELRCDPISGHTALYWYRQSLGQGLEFLIYFQGNSAPDKSGLPSDRFSAERTGGSVSTLTIQRTQQEDSAVYLCASSLGFFDSYGNQPQHFGDGTRLSIL.

The sample holds a few counts of this clone. The rearrangement links TRBV7-2 to TRBJ1-2; no clear D gene. V was clipped by 1 base and J by 5 bases, with 11 bases between them. From germline, CDR1 is SGHTA and CDR2 FQGNSA. This CDR3 has 14 amino acids. In nucleotides, the CDR3 is TGTGCCAGCAGCTTAGTAGCACGGTTATATGGCTACACCTTC. Amino acid sequence: CASSLVARLYGYTF.

This sequence joins TRBV29-1 and TRBJ2-1; 7 nucleotides agree with TRBD2. The CDR3 has 11 residues. With 7 bases clipped from V and 9 bases from J, the junction kept 6 bases outside the gene matches. The germline V gene has CDR1 SQVTM and CDR2 ANQGSEA. The DNA of the CDR3 is TGCAGCGGCGGACTAGGGTTTGAGCAGTTCTTC. This translates into CSGGLGFEQFF.